This entry features one TCR beta chain sequence. The antigen remains unidentified. This specimen comes from a study of T cell repertoires in cytomegalovirus infection. Across the whole study: Evidence of both CMV infection and a matching HLA type came from public TCR beta signatures.

TCRdb fed the reads into MiXCR, producing one record per CDR3 protein. The data contain under 50,000 distinct CDR3 sequences, over 20% of them singletons. General study findings and limits: Cumulative public TCR beta family frequency identified CMV carriers with the relevant HLA.

This receptor was obtained from a human donor in good health (CMV status not recorded). Some clones in this sample may be carry-over from other donors' samples. Sequencing was performed on CD8+ T cells from cultured PBMCs, taken from culture after CMV antigen stimulation.

The CDR3 here is CASSLGDRGGQPQHF. The CDR3 DNA reads as TGTGCCAGCAGCTTAGGGGACAGGGGTGGACAGCCCCAGCATTTT. This chain connects TRBV7-9 to TRBJ1-5; 10 bases align to TRBD1. Germline CDR1 reads SEHNR; CDR2 reads FQNEAQ (reference sequence). The trim removed 1 base at V and 7 bases at J, leaving 4 bases unmatched. This CDR3 is 15 amino acids long.